This paragraph reports one T cell receptor beta chain. CDR3 length equals 16 residues. CDR1 and CDR2 from the germline V gene are SGHTA and FQGTGA. V lost 3 bases to trimming and J lost 4 bases; unmatched junction nucleotides: 7. This specimen comes from a study of OX40 agonist ivuxolimab in advanced cancers. Libraries were prepared by immunoSEQ multiplex PCR; TCRdb keeps only in-frame clonotypes and omits some of them. The table includes tens of thousands of clones, around nine tenths detected once. This material consisted of CD4+ or CD8+ T cells sorted from blood, taken in a trial of the OX40 agonist ivuxolimab. This chain uses TRBV7-3 with TRBJ2-2, with 8 bases lining up with TRBD1. The TCR originated in an adult with an advanced solid tumor such as melanoma, head and neck, liver or kidney cancer. The DNA of the CDR3 is TGTGCCAGCAGCTTCCGCCAGGGGGCGGCCACCGGGGAGCTGTTTTTT. This codes for CASSFRQGAATGELFF.